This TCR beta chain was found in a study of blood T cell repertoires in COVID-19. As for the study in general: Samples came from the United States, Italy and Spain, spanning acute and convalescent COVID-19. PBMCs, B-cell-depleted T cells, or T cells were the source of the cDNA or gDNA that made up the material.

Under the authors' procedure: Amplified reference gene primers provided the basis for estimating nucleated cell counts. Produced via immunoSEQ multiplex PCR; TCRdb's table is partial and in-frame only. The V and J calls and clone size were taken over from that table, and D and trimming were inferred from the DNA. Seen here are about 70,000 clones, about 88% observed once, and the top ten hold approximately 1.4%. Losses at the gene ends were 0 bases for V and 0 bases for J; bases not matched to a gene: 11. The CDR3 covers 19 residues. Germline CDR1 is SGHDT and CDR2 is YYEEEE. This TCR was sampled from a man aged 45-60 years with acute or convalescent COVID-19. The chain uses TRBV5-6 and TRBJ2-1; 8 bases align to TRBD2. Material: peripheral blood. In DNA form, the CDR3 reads TGTGCCAGCAGCTTGGGGGGGGCTAGCGGGTTTAGCTCCTACAATGAGCAGTTCTTC. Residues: CASSLGGASGFSSYNEQFF.